The present T cell receptor beta chain was sequenced within a study of blood T cells in healthy people across ages. Overall study: Capture via template switching afforded approximately one barcoded beta molecule per two T cells. Whole-study results and caveats: Roughly linear declines in TCR beta diversity per million T cells occurred with age.

A second about 7 to 12 cycle PCR used barcoded and J-beta primers. Each CDR3 protein gets one entry after TCRdb re-called the 5' RACE reads with MiXCR. The repertoire holds approximately 850,000 distinct CDR3 sequences, 40% to 50% seen once, with approximately 20% in the top ten. Comments on this clonotype: Antigen specificity is unknown.

In germline, CDR1 is LGHNA, CDR2 YNFKEQ. The CDR3 contains 14 residues. V lost 1 base and J lost 2, with 9 bases in between. The genes are TRBV4-2 and TRBJ2-7; D ambiguous. This receptor was taken from a man aged 60-69 years in good health. Sequencing was done on a sample of blood. In DNA form, the CDR3 reads TGTGCCAGCAGCCAAGGGTTTGCCACCTACGAGCAGTACTTC. It is translated as CASSQGFATYEQYF.